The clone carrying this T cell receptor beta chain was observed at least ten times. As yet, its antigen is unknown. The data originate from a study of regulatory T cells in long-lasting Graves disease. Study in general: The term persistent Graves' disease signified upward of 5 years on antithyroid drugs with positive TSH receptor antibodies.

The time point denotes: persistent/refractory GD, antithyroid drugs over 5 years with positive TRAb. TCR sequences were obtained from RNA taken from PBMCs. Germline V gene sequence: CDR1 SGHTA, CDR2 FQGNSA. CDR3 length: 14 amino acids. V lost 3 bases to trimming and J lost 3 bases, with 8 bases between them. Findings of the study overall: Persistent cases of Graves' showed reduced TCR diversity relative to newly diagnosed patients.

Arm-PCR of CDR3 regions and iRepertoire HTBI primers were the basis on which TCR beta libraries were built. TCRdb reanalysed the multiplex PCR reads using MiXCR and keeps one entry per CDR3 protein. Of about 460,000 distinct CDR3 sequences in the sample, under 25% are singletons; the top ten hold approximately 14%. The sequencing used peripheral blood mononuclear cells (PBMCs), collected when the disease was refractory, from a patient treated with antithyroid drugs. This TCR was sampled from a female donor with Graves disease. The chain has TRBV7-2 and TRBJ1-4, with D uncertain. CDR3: CASSFGRANEKLFF. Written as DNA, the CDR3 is TGTGCCAGCAGCTTTGGGAGGGCTAATGAAAAACTGTTTTTT.